This TCR beta chain was recorded in a study of blood T cell repertoires in COVID-19 (dated by TCRdb to 2019 to 2021). Study-level background: Collaborator samples came from the United States, Italy and Spain and covered acute and convalescent phases of COVID-19. The repertoires were released in a freely available public database meant as a resource for research on the immune response to SARS-CoV-2. The material from the prospective study consisted of cDNA or gDNA derived from T cells, B-cell-depleted T cells, or PBMCs. Where available, HLA class I and class II types were taken from metadata supplied by the sample provider and were not determined by assay-based typing. The samples were drawn from the first 160 participants of the ongoing ImmuneRACE study and from some 1,300 subjects provided by 6 global collaborators. A de-identified subject ID, COVID-19 status, age in years and sex were almost always included in the sample metadata. Deeply sampled blood TCRbeta repertoires from subjects exposed to, actively infected with, or recovered from COVID-19 were included in the dataset. Study-wide conclusions, independent of this receptor: Clinical and demographic metadata were provided uncurated, with the amount varying by source and participant.

Participants in the prospective study were aged roughly 18 to 89 years, lived in some 24 United States geographic areas, and enrolled through a virtual design. In the prospective study, participants were assigned to cohorts based on the clinical history participants reported in a screening survey and a study questionnaire. Exposed participants had been in contact with someone with a PCR-confirmed or clinician-diagnosed COVID-19 case within 2 weeks of study entry. In the prospective study, whole blood, serum and a nasopharyngeal or oropharyngeal swab were collected from each participant by mobile phlebotomists. Over a 2-month period, participants in the prospective study had the option of providing additional blood draws and questionnaires. Before DNA extraction, prospective study blood samples were shipped either frozen or at room temperature. Turning to this clone: Its antigen is still unknown. No quality values exist for individual bases; no much larger clone is one base distant.

TCRbeta CDR3 regions were amplified from genomic DNA using the immunoSEQ Assay, a bias-controlled multiplex PCR. In the authors' own workflow: The number of nucleated cells in each sample was estimated from the amplification of reference gene primers within the assay. Sequence reads were collapsed and filtered to measure the absolute abundance of every unique TCRbeta CDR3 rearrangement. For each sample, productive Simpson clonality was calculated as the square root of Simpson's diversity index across productive rearrangements. TCRdb limited this immuneACCESS table to in-frame rearrangements with V and J called. A share of clones is missing; checked studies link under half to unresolved V genes, and the rest is unexplained. That table furnishes V, J and clone size, whereas the DNA furnished D and trimming. The sample profile shows 350,000 to 400,000 clones; approximately 90% of them were found once. 0.86% of the sample is in the top ten clones.

The CDR3, cysteine through phenylalanine, is 15 amino acids long. Only CDR3 DNA remains: 45 bases, in frame from the first base. Via the germline V gene, CDR1 is MDHEN and CDR2 SYDVKM. V ends up 5 bases short and J 10 bases short, with an unmatched junction base count of 12. This receptor was taken from a middle-aged woman who had been exposed to COVID-19. The sequence links TRBV28 to TRBJ2-1, with 9 central nucleotides matching TRBD1. The sample taken for sequencing was PBMCs or T cells enriched from blood (not recorded which). The DNA sequence is as follows: TGTGCCAGCAGTCGGGACAGGGTGGTTTTGCAGGAGCAGTTCTTC. The resulting protein is CASSRDRVVLQEQFF.